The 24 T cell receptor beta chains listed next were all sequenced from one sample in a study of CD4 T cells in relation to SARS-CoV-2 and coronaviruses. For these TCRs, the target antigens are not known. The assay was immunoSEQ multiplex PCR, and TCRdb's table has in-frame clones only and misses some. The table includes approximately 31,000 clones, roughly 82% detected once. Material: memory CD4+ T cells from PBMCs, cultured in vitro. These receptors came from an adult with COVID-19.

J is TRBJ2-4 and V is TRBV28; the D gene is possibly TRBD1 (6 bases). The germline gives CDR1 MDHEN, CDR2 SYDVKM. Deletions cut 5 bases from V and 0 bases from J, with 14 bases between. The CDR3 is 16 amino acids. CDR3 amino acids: CASSPQGPLAKNIQYF. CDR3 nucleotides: TGTGCCAGCAGTCCACAGGGACCTCTAGCCAAAAACATTCAGTACTTC.

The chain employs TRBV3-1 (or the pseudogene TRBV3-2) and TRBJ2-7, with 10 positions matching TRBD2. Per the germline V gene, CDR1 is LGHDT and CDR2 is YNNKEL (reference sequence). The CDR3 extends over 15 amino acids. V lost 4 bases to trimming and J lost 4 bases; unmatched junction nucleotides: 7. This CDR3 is CASSPTSGILYEQYF. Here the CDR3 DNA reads TGTGCCAGCAGCCCCACTAGCGGGATCCTTTACGAGCAGTACTTC.

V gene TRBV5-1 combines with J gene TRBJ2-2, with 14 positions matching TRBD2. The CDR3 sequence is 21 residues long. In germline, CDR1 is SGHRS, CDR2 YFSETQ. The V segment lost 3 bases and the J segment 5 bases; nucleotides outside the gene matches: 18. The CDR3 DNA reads TGCGCCAGCAGCTATCCTGAGACTAGCGGGAGGGCCGGAGGTTATACCGGGGAGCTGTTTTTT. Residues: CASSYPETSGRAGGYTGELFF.

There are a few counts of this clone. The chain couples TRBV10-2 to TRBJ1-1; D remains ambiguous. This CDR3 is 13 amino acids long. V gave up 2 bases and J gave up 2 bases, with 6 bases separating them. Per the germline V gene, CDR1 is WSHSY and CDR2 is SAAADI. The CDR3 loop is CASSEGVNTEAFF. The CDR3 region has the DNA TGCGCCAGCAGTGAGGGGGTCAACACTGAAGCTTTCTTT.

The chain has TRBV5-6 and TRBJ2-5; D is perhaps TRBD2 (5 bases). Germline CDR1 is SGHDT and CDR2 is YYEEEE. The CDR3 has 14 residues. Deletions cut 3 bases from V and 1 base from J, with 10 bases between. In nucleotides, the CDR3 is TGTGCCAGCAGCTGGCGGAGCGGCCAAGAGACCCAGTACTTC. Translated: CASSWRSGQETQYF.

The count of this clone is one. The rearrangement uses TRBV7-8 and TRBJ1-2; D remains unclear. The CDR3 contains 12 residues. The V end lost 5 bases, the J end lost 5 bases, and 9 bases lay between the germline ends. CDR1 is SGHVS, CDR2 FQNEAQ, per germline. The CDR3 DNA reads TGTGCCAGCAGCCCTGGACGGTATGGCTACACCTTC. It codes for CASSPGRYGYTF. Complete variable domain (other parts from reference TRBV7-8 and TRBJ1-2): GAGVSQSPRYKVAKRGQDVALRCDPISGHVSLFWYQQALGQGPEFLTYFQNEAQLDKSGLPSDRFFAERPEGSVSTLKIQRTQQEDSAVYLCASSPGRYGYTFGSGTRLTVV.

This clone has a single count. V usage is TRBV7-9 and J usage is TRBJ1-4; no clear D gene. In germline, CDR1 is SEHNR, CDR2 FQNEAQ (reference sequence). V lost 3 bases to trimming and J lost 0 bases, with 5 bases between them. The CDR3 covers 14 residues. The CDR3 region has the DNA TGTGCCAGCAGCTTGGGTGCAACTAATGAAAAACTGTTTTTT. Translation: CASSLGATNEKLFF. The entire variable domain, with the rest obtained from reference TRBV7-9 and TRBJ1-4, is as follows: DTGVSQNPRHKITKRGQNVTFRCDPISEHNRLYWYRQTLGQGPEFLTYFQNEAQLEKSRLLSDRFSAERPKGSFSTLEIQRTEQGDSAMYLCASSLGATNEKLFFGSGTQLSVL.

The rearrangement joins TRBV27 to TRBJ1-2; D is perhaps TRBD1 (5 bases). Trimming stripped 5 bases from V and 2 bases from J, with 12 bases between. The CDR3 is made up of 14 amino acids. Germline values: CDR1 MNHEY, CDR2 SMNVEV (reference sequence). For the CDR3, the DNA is TGTGCCAGCAGTCCCCCGGGACCCAACTATGGCTACACCTTC. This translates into CASSPPGPNYGYTF.

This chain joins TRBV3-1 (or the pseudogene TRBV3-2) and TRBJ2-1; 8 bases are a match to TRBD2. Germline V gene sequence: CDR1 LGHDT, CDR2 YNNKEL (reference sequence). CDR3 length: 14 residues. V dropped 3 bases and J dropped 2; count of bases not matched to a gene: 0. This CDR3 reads CASSQTSAYNEQFF. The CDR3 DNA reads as TGTGCCAGCAGCCAGACTAGCGCCTACAATGAGCAGTTCTTC.

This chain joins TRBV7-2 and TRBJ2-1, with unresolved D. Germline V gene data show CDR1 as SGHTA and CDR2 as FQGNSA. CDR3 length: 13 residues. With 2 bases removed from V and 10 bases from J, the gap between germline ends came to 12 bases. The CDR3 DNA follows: TGTGCCAGCAGCTTACTTTCCCAACGGGAGCAGTTCTTC. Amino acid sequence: CASSLLSQREQFF.

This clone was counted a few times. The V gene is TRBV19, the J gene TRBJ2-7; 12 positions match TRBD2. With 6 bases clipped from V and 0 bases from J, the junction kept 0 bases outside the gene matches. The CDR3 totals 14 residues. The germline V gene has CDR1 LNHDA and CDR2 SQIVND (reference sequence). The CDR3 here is CASRTSGSSYEQYF. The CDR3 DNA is TGTGCCAGTAGGACTAGCGGGAGCTCCTACGAGCAGTACTTC.

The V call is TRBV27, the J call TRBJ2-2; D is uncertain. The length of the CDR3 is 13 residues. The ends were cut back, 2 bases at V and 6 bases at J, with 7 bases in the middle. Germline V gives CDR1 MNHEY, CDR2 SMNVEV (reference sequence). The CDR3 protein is CASSLPDSGELFF. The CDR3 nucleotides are TGTGCCAGCAGTTTACCTGATTCCGGGGAGCTGTTTTTT.

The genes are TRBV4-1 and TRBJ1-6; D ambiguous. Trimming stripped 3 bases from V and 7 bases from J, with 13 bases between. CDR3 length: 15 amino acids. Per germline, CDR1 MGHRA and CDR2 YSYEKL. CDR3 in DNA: TGCGCCAGCAGCCAGGTCCGCGGCGGGAATTCACCCCTCCACTTT. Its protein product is CASSQVRGGNSPLHF.

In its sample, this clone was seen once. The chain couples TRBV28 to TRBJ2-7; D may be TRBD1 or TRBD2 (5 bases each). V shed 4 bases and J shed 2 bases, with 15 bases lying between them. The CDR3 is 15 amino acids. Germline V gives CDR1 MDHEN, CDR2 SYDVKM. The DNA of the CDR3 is TGTGCCAGCAGTTCCCTCTCCGGGGCGGCCTACGAGCAGTACTTC. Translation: CASSSLSGAAYEQYF. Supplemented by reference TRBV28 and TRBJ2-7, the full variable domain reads DVKVTQSSRYLVKRTGEKVFLECVQDMDHENMFWYRQDPGLGLRLIYFSYDVKMKEKGDIPEGYSVSREKKERFSLILESASTNQTSMYLCASSSLSGAAYEQYFGPGTRLTVT.

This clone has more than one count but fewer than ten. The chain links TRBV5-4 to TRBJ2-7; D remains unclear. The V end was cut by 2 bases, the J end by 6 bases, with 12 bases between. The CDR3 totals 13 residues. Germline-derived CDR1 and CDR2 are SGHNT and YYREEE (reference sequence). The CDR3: CASSFSLGSEQYF. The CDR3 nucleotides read TGTGCCAGCAGCTTTTCTTTAGGTTCCGAGCAGTACTTC.

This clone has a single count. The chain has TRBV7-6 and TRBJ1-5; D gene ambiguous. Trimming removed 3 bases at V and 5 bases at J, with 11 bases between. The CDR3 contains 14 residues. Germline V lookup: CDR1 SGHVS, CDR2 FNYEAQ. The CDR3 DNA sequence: TGTGCCAGCAGCTTCGGGCCCTACGATCAGCCCCAGCATTTT. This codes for CASSFGPYDQPQHF.

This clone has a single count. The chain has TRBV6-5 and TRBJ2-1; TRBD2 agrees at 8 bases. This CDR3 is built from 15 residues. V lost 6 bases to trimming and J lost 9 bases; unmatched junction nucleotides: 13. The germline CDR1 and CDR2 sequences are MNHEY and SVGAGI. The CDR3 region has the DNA TGTGCCAGCAGGGTCCAAAGCGGGAGTATCAGTGAGCAGTTCTTC. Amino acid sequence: CASRVQSGSISEQFF.

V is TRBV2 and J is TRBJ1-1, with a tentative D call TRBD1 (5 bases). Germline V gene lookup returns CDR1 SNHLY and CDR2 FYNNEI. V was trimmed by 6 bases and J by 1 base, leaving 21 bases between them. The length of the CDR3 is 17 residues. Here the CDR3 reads CASSPLSFWGKNTEAFF. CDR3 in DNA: TGTGCCAGCAGCCCCCTGTCTTTTTGGGGGAAGAACACTGAAGCTTTCTTT.

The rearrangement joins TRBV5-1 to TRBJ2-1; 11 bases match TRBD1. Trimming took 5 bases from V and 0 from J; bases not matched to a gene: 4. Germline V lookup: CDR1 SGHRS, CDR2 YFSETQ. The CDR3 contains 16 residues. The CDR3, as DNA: TGCGCCAGCAGACCGGACAGGGGGCTCTCCTACAATGAGCAGTTCTTC. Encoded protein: CASRPDRGLSYNEQFF.

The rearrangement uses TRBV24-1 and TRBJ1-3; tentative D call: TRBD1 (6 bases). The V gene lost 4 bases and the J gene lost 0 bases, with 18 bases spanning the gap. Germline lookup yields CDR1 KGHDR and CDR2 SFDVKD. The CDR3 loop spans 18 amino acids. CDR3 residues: CATSDAEVSTGSGNTIYF. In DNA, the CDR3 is TGTGCCACCAGTGACGCTGAGGTTTCGACAGGCTCTGGAAACACCATATATTTT.

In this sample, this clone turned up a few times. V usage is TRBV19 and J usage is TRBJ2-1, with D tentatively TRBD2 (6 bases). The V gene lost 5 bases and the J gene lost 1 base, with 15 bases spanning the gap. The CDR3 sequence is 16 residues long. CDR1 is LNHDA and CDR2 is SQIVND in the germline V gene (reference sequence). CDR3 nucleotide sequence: TGTGCCAGTAGTCCGACTGGGGCGGGGTCCTACAATGAGCAGTTCTTC. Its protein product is CASSPTGAGSYNEQFF.

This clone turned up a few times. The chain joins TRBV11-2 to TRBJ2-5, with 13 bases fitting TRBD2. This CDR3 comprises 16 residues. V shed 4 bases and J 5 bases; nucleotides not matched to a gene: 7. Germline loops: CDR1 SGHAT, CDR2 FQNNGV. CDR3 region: CASSSQPTSGRETQYF. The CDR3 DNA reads TGTGCCAGCAGCTCTCAGCCGACTAGCGGGAGGGAGACCCAGTACTTC.

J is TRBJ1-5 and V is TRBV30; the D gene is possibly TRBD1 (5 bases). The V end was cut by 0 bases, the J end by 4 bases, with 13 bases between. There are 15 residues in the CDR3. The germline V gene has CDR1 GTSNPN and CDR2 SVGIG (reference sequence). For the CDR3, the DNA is TGTGCCTGGAGTGTTTCGTCAGGGAATAATCAGCCCCAGCATTTT. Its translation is CAWSVSSGNNQPQHF.

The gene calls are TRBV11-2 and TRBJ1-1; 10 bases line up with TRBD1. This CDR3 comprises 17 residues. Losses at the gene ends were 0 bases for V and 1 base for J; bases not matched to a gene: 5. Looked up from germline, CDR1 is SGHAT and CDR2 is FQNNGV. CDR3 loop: CASSLDSGQGWNTEAFF. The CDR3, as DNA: TGTGCCAGCAGCTTAGATTCGGGACAGGGGTGGAACACTGAAGCTTTCTTT.